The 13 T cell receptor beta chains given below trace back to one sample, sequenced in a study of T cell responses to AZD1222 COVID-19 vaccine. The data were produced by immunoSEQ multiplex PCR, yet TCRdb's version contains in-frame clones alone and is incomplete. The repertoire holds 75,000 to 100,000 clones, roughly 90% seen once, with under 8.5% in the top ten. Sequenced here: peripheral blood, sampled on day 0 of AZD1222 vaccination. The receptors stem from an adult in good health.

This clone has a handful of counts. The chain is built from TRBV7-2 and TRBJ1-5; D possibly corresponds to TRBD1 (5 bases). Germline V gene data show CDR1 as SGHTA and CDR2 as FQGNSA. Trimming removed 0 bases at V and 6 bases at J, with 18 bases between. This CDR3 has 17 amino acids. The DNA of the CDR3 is TGTGCCAGCAGCTTAGCGGGGGGAGGGGCCGTTGGTCAGCCCCAGCATTTT. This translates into CASSLAGGGAVGQPQHF.

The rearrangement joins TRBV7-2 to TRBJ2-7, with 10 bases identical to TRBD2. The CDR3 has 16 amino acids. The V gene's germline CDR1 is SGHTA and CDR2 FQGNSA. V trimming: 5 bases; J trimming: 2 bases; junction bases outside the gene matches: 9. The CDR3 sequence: CASSGLAGAITYEQYF. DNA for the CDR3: TGTGCCAGCAGCGGTCTAGCGGGAGCCATCACCTACGAGCAGTACTTC.

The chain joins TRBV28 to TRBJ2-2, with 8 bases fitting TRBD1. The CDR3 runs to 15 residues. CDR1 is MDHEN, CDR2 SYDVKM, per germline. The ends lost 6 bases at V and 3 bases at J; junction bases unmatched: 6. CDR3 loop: CASRIQGADTGELFF. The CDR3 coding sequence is TGTGCCAGCAGGATCCAGGGGGCGGACACCGGGGAGCTGTTTTTT.

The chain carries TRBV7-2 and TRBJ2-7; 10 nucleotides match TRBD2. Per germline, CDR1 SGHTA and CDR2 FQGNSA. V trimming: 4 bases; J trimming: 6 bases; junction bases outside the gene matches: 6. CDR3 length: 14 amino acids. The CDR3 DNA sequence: TGTGCCAGCAGCTCTCTAGCGGGAGTATCCGAGCAGTACTTC. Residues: CASSSLAGVSEQYF. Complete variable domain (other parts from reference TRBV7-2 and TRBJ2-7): GAGVSQSPSNKVTEKGKDVELRCDPISGHTALYWYRQSLGQGLEFLIYFQGNSAPDKSGLPSDRFSAERTGGSVSTLTIQRTQQEDSAVYLCASSSLAGVSEQYFGPGTRLTVT.

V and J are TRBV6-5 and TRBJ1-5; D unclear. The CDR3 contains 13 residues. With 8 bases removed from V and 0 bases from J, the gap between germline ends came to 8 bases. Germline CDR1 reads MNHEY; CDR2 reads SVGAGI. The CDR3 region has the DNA TGTGCCAGCCGGCGGGATAGCAATCAGCCCCAGCATTTT. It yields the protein CASRRDSNQPQHF.

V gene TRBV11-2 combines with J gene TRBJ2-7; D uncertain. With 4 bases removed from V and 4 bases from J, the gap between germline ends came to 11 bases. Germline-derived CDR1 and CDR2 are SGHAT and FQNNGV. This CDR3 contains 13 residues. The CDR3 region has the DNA TGTGCCAGCAGCTCAGGACCACCGTACGAGCAGTACTTC. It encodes CASSSGPPYEQYF.

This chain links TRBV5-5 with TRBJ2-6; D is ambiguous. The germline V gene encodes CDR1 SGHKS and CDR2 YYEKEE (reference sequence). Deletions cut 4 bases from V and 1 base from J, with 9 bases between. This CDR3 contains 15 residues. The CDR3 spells CASSPAASGANVLTF. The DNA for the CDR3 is TGTGCCAGCAGCCCGGCCGCTTCTGGGGCCAACGTCCTGACTTTC.

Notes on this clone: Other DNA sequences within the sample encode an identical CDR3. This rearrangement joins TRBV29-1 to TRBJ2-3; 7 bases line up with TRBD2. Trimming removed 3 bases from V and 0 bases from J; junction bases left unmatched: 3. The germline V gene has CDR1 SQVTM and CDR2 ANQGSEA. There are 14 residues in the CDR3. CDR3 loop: CSVEASGSTDTQYF. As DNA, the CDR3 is TGCAGCGTTGAGGCTAGCGGAAGCACAGATACGCAGTATTTT.

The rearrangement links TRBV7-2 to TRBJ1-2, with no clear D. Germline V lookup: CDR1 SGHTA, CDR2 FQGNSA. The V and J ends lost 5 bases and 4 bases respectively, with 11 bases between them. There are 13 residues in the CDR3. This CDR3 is CASSVQTTYGYTF. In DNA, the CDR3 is TGTGCCAGCAGCGTTCAGACCACCTATGGCTACACCTTC.

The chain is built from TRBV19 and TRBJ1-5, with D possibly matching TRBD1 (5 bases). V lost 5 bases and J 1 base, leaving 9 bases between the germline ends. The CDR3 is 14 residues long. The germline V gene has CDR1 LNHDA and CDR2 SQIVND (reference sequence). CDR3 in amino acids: CASSRGGSNQPQHF. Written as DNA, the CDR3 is TGTGCCAGTAGTCGGGGGGGGAGCAATCAGCCCCAGCATTTT. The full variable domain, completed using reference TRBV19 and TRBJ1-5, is DGGITQSPKYLFRKEGQNVTLSCEQNLNHDAMYWYRQDPGQGLRLIYYSQIVNDFQKGDIAEGYSVSREKKESFPLTVTSAQKNPTAFYLCASSRGGSNQPQHFGDGTRLSIL.

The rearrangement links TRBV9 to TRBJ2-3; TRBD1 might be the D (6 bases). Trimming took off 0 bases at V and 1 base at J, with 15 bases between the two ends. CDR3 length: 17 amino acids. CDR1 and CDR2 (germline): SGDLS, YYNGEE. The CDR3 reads CASSVGSRSGGTDTQYF. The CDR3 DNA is TGTGCCAGCAGCGTAGGATCTAGGTCAGGGGGCACAGATACGCAGTATTTT.

The DNA for the CDR3 is TGTGCCAGCTCCCGAGAGGGCGATCAGCCCCAGCATTTT. Translated: CASSREGDQPQHF. V is TRBV18 and J is TRBJ1-5; D not resolved. Trimming pared 6 bases from V and 5 bases from J, leaving 11 bases between. The CDR3 runs 13 residues. CDR1 is KGHSH, CDR2 LQKENI, per germline.

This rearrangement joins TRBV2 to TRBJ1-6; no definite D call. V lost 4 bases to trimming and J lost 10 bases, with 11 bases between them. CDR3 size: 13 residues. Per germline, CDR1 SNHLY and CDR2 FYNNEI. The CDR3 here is CASSGETRSPLHF. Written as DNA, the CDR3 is TGTGCCAGCAGTGGCGAGACCAGATCACCCCTCCACTTT.